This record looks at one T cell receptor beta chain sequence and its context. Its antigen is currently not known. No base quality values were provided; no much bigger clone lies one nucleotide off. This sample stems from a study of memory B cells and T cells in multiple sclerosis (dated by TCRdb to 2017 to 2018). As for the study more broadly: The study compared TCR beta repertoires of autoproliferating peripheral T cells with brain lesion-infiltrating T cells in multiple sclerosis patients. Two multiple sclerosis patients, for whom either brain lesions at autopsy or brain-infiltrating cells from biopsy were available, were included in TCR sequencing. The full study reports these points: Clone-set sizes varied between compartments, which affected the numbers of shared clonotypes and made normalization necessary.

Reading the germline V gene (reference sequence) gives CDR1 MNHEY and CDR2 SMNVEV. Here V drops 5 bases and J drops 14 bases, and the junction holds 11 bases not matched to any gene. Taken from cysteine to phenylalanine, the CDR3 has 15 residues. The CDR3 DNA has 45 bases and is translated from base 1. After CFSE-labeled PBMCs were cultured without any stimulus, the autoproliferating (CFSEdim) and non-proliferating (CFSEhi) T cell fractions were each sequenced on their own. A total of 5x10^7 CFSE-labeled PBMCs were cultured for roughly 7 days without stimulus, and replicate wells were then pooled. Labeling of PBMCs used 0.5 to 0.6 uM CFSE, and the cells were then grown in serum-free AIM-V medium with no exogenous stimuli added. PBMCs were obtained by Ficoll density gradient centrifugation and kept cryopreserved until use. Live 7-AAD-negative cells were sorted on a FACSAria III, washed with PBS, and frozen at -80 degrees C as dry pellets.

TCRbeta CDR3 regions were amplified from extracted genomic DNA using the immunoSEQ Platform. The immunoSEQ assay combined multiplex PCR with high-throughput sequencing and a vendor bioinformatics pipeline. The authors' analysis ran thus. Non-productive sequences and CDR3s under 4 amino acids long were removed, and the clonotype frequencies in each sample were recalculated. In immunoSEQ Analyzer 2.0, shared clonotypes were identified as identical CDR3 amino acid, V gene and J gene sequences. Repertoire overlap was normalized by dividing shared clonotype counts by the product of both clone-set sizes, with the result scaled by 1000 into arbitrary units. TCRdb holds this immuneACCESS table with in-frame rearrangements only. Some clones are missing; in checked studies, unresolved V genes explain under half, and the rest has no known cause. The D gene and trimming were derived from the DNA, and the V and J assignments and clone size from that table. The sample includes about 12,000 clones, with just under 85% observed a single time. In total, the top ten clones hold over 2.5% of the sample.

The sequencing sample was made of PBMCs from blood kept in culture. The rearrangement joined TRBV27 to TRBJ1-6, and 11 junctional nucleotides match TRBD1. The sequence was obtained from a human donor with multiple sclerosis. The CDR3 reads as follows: CASSPLGQGAGALHF. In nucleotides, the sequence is TGTGCCAGCAGTCCCTTAGGACAGGGGGCAGGAGCCCTCCACTTT.